The next 25 T cell receptor beta chains were all read from a single sample in a study of T-cell memory formation after mild COVID-19. TCRdb fed the 5' RACE reads into MiXCR, producing one record per CDR3 protein. The sample contains hundreds of thousands of distinct CDR3 sequences, more than 15% of which appear only once. Material: PBMCs or a T cell subset sorted from them (not recorded which). Every receptor here comes from an adult woman who had mild COVID-19 (a few samples of this study predate the infection). Cell type and time point are not known.

The chain recombines TRBV9 with TRBJ2-7, with 7 bases that match TRBD1. The CDR3 consists of 14 residues. Per germline, CDR1 SGDLS and CDR2 YYNGEE. J was trimmed by 4 bases and V by 4 bases; bases with no gene match: 8. This CDR3 is CASSSRDSRYEQYF. CDR3 bases: TGTGCCAGCAGCTCCCGGGACAGCCGATACGAGCAGTACTTC.

This clonotype has more than one count but fewer than ten. The chain combines TRBV2 with TRBJ1-2; 7 nucleotides match TRBD1. After removal of 5 bases from V and 8 bases from J, the junction contained 8 bases not matched to a gene. This CDR3 spans 13 amino acids. CDR1 SNHLY and CDR2 FYNNEI come from the germline V gene. CDR3 sequence reads: CASSRQGVLGYTF. The CDR3 nucleotides read TGTGCCAGCAGTCGACAGGGTGTTCTCGGCTACACCTTC.

The rearrangement joins TRBV20-1 to TRBJ1-2; tentative D call: TRBD1 (5 bases). This CDR3 contains 12 residues. Deletions cut 7 bases from V and 7 bases from J, with 16 bases between. Germline lookup yields CDR1 DFQATT and CDR2 SNEGSKA (reference sequence). This CDR3 is CSGVLAGAGYTF. CDR3 bases: TGCAGTGGAGTCCTGGCCGGGGCTGGCTACACCTTC.

This clonotype was counted at least ten times. The rearrangement joins TRBV30 to TRBJ2-2; D assignment may be TRBD1 or TRBD2 (5 bases each). Deletions cut 7 bases from V and 1 base from J, with 19 bases between. Germline values: CDR1 GTSNPN, CDR2 SVGIG (reference sequence). The CDR3 is 16 residues long. The CDR3 reads CALLLGTEMNTGELFF. Written as DNA, the CDR3 is TGTGCCTTACTGTTAGGGACGGAGATGAACACCGGGGAGCTGTTTTTT.

This clonotype occurred a few times. This chain connects TRBV9 to TRBJ1-3, with D possibly TRBD1 on 5 matching bases. This CDR3 is built from 14 residues. V lost 2 bases and J lost 4, with 10 bases in between. Germline assignment: CDR1 SGDLS and CDR2 YYNGEE. DNA of the CDR3: TGTGCCAGCAGCGTTCAGGACACCGGAAACACCATATATTTT. Its translation: CASSVQDTGNTIYF.

This clonotype showed up just a few times. The genes are TRBV5-1 and TRBJ2-2, with D hard to call. Germline CDR1 and CDR2: SGHRS and YFSETQ. V lost 3 bases and J 4 bases, leaving 19 bases between the germline ends. CDR3 length: 17 amino acids. The CDR3 reads CASSSTGGRLFTGELFF. The CDR3 DNA reads as TGCGCCAGCAGCTCCACGGGCGGTCGATTATTCACCGGGGAGCTGTTTTTT.

This clonotype was seen a handful of times. The V gene is TRBV12-3 or TRBV12-4, the J gene TRBJ2-1, with 9 bases identical to TRBD1. J gave up 7 bases and V 5 bases, and 3 bases lay outside the gene matches. This CDR3 spans 13 amino acids. The CDR3: CASSPDRGNEQFF. CDR3 nucleotides: TGTGCCAGCAGTCCGGACAGGGGTAATGAGCAGTTCTTC.

This clonotype was found a few times. The J gene is TRBJ2-7, the V gene TRBV23-1, with 7 bases that match TRBD1. TRBV23-1 is marked as an open reading frame, function uncertain. Trimming removed 8 bases from V and 0 bases from J; junction bases left unmatched: 7. This CDR3 has 14 amino acids. This CDR3 reads CASSIRGFSYEQYF. In nucleotides, the CDR3 is TGCGCCAGCTCCATCAGGGGGTTCTCCTACGAGCAGTACTTC.

The chain joins TRBV5-1 to TRBJ1-2, with D possibly TRBD1 on 5 matching bases. The germline CDR1 and CDR2 sequences are SGHRS and YFSETQ. This CDR3 has 14 amino acids. Trimming removed 9 bases at V and 2 bases at J, with 17 bases between. The CDR3 bases are TGCGCCAACGAACCTATTGGGGGGAACTATGGCTACACCTTC. It codes for CANEPIGGNYGYTF.

This clonotype was observed a few times. This rearrangement joins TRBV24-1 to TRBJ2-2, with 7 bases identical to TRBD1. Trimming took 7 bases from V and 1 from J; bases not matched to a gene: 5. Germline V gene lookup returns CDR1 KGHDR and CDR2 SFDVKD. The CDR3 contains 15 residues. CDR3 region: CATRPGTENTGELFF. The CDR3 DNA is TGTGCCACCAGACCCGGGACAGAGAACACCGGGGAGCTGTTTTTT.

This clonotype turned up a few times. The chain links TRBV12-3 or TRBV12-4 to TRBJ2-7; 8 nucleotides match TRBD2. The CDR3 length is 15 residues. The V and J ends lost 1 base and 2 bases, in that order; junction bases with no gene match: 4. CDR3 region: CASSLDLAGAYEQYF. CDR3 DNA sequence: TGTGCCAGCAGTTTAGACCTAGCGGGCGCCTACGAGCAGTACTTC.

The genes are TRBV5-1 and TRBJ2-2; 7 bases fit TRBD2. Germline CDR1 is SGHRS and CDR2 is YFSETQ. With 0 bases clipped from V and 4 bases from J, the junction kept 9 bases outside the gene matches. The CDR3 totals 17 residues. The CDR3 loop is CASSLGILAVRTGELFF. As DNA, the CDR3 is TGCGCCAGCAGCTTGGGGATCCTAGCGGTACGCACCGGGGAGCTGTTTTTT. Together with reference TRBV5-1 and TRBJ2-2, the CDR3 gives the full variable domain: KAGVTQTPRYLIKTRGQQVTLSCSPISGHRSVSWYQQTPGQGLQFLFEYFSETQRNKGNFPGRFSGRQFSNSRSEMNVSTLELGDSALYLCASSLGILAVRTGELFFGEGSRLTVL.

V gene TRBV29-1 combines with J gene TRBJ1-6; D perhaps matches TRBD1 (5 bases). The length of the CDR3 is 13 residues. Germline CDR1 SQVTM, CDR2 ANQGSEA. V dropped 0 bases and J dropped 7 bases, with 7 bases sitting between them. This CDR3 reads CSVEEDTNSPLHF. For the CDR3, the DNA is TGCAGCGTTGAAGAGGACACCAATTCACCCCTCCACTTT.

This clonotype was picked up many times. V usage is TRBV4-1 and J usage is TRBJ2-7, with 12 bases aligning to TRBD2. The V gene end was trimmed by 4 bases and the J gene end by 4 bases; junction bases not matched to a gene: 8. The germline gives CDR1 MGHRA, CDR2 YSYEKL. The CDR3 loop spans 16 amino acids. This CDR3 reads CASSLELAGGSYEQYF. The DNA of the CDR3 is TGCGCCAGCAGCCTTGAACTAGCGGGAGGTTCGTACGAGCAGTACTTC.

This chain connects TRBV7-3 to TRBJ2-3; 7 bases map to TRBD2. CDR3 length: 17 residues. Germline V lookup: CDR1 SGHTA, CDR2 FQGTGA. V trimming: 5 bases; J trimming: 7 bases; junction bases outside the gene matches: 18. For the CDR3, the DNA is TGTGCCAGCAGCAAACCCGAGGGGACTACCCTTATTAATACGCAGTATTTT. Translation: CASSKPEGTTLINTQYF.

This clonotype was seen more than once but under ten times. The J gene is TRBJ2-1, the V gene TRBV10-3, with D possibly being TRBD1 or TRBD2 (5 bases each). The CDR3 has 16 residues. Between the trimmed V and J ends, which lost 8 bases and 0 bases, there was a span of 17 bases. The germline V gene encodes CDR1 ENHRY and CDR2 SYGVKD. Here the CDR3 DNA reads TGTGCCATCGGGCGAGGGGAAAAAATCTCCTACAATGAGCAGTTCTTC. Protein: CAIGRGEKISYNEQFF.

This chain joins TRBV27 and TRBJ2-7, with D perhaps given as TRBD1 or TRBD2 (5 bases each). With 5 bases removed from V and 2 bases from J, the gap between germline ends came to 16 bases. The CDR3 contains 15 residues. CDR1 and CDR2 from the germline V gene are MNHEY and SMNVEV (reference sequence). CDR3 in DNA: TGTGCCAGCAGTCTCGGGACCCCGTCAACCTACGAGCAGTACTTC. Its translation: CASSLGTPSTYEQYF.

The V gene is TRBV7-9, the J gene TRBJ2-1, with TRBD2 identical over 11 bases. The CDR3 extends over 16 amino acids. Germline CDR1 SEHNR, CDR2 FQNEAQ (reference sequence). With V trimmed by 7 bases and J by 9 bases, 14 bases remained unmatched. The CDR3 is CASTPRLAGGPIEQFF. The DNA of the CDR3 is TGTGCCAGCACTCCCCGTTTAGCGGGGGGGCCCATTGAGCAGTTCTTC.

This clonotype appeared a few times. This sequence joins TRBV4-1 and TRBJ2-7; D may be TRBD1 or TRBD2 (5 bases each). V lost 2 bases, J lost 7 bases, and 18 bases lay in between. CDR3 length equals 15 residues. Germline V gene sequence: CDR1 MGHRA, CDR2 YSYEKL. The CDR3 DNA is TGCGCCAGCAGCCAATATGATTACAGGACGGGGGAGCAGTACTTC. Its translation is CASSQYDYRTGEQYF.

The chain is built from TRBV28 and TRBJ2-7; D may be TRBD1 (5 bases). With 5 bases removed from V and 3 bases from J, the gap between germline ends came to 20 bases. Germline V gene data show CDR1 as MDHEN and CDR2 as SYDVKM. The CDR3 runs 16 residues. The CDR3 DNA reads as TGTGCCAGCAGTCTCACTGGGCAGGGCCCCCACTACGAGCAGTACTTC. It translates to CASSLTGQGPHYEQYF.

The J gene is TRBJ2-4, the V gene TRBV11-1; D not certain. With 1 base removed from V and 4 bases from J, the gap between germline ends came to 14 bases. CDR3 length equals 16 residues. Germline CDR1 SGHAT, CDR2 FQDESV (reference sequence). The CDR3 protein is CASSLESGPPKNIQYF. DNA of the CDR3: TGTGCCAGCAGCTTAGAATCCGGGCCCCCGAAAAACATTCAGTACTTC.

This clonotype was recorded a few times. This chain connects TRBV7-3 to TRBJ1-4, with D perhaps matching TRBD1 (5 bases). V lost 2 bases to trimming and J lost 8 bases, with 18 bases between them. The germline V gene has CDR1 SGHTA and CDR2 FQGTGA. The CDR3 totals 16 residues. In DNA form, the CDR3 reads TGTGCCAGCAGCTTATTTCAGGGTGCTGGAGGGGAAAAACTGTTTTTT. Amino acids: CASSLFQGAGGEKLFF.

V usage is TRBV6-2 or TRBV6-3 and J usage is TRBJ2-7, with no clear D. The CDR3 length is 11 residues. The V and J ends lost 8 bases and 0 bases respectively, with 5 bases between them. The germline gives CDR1 MNHEY, CDR2 SVGEGT. The CDR3 loop is CASGVSYEQYF. As DNA, the CDR3 is TGTGCCAGCGGGGTCTCCTACGAGCAGTACTTC.

The CDR3 protein is CASSLRGRAGDTQYF. In DNA, the CDR3 is TGTGCCAGCAGTTTACGCGGGAGGGCGGGAGATACGCAGTATTTT. This chain joins TRBV27 and TRBJ2-3; 9 nucleotides match TRBD2. Germline values: CDR1 MNHEY, CDR2 SMNVEV (reference sequence). The CDR3 is 15 amino acids. Losses at the gene ends were 2 bases for V and 5 bases for J; bases not matched to a gene: 5.

The rearrangement links TRBV20-1 to TRBJ2-7; TRBD1 agrees at 7 bases. With 6 bases clipped from V and 2 bases from J, the junction kept 7 bases outside the gene matches. The CDR3 contains 13 residues. Germline values: CDR1 DFQATT, CDR2 SNEGSKA (reference sequence). CDR3 sequence (DNA): TGCAGTGCCCCACTGGGACAGACCTACGAGCAGTACTTC. Translated: CSAPLGQTYEQYF.